This record concerns one T cell receptor (beta chain) sequence. Antigen: not known. Sequenced by immunoSEQ multiplex PCR; TCRdb stores in-frame clones only, minus some. The data show about 110,000 clones, under 95% seen once. This record belongs to a study of T cell responses to AZD1222 COVID-19 vaccine. Study context: Second-dose intervals of approximately 4 or approximately 12 weeks were pooled.

The study's findings and limits: The donor cohort was predominantly white British with a female majority, and clonal diversity may have been underestimated. Repertoires were collected only later (after the peak T cell response had occurred). Spike-specific TCR breadth and depth grew following two AZD1222 doses.

The CDR3 is 16 amino acids. Trimming removed 5 bases from V and 0 bases from J; junction bases left unmatched: 7. Germline CDR1 reads PRHDT; CDR2 reads FYEKMQ (reference sequence). The TCR sequence derives from an adult in good health. The sequencing here drew on peripheral blood, taken on day 0 of AZD1222 vaccination. J is TRBJ1-3 and V is TRBV13; 7 bases match TRBD1. CDR3 amino acids: CASSKGQLSSGNTIYF. The CDR3 coding sequence is TGTGCCAGCAGCAAGGGACAGCTAAGCTCTGGAAACACCATATATTTT.